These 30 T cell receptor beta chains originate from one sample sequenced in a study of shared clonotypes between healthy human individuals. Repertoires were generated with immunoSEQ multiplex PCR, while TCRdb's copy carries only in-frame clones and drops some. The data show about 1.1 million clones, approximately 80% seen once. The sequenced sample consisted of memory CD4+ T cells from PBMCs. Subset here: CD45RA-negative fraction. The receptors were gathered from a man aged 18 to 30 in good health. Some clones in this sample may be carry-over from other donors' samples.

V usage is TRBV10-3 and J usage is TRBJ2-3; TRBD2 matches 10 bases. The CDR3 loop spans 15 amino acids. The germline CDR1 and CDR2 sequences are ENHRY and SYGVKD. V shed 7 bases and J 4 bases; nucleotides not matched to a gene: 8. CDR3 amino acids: CAITPGSGRADTQYF. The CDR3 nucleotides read TGTGCCATCACCCCGGGGAGCGGGAGGGCAGATACGCAGTATTTT.

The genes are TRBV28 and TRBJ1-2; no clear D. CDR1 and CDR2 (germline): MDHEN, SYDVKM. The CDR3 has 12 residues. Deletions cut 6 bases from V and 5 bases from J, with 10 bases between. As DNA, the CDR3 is TGTGCCAGCAGGTTTGCCAATTATGGCTACACCTTC. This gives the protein CASRFANYGYTF.

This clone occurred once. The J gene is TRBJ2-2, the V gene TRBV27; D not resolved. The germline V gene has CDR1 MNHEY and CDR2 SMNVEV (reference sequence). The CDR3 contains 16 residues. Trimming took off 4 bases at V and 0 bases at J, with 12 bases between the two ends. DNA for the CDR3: TGTGCCAGCAGTTCACGGGCGGCCCCGAACACCGGGGAGCTGTTTTTT. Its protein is CASSSRAAPNTGELFF.

The DNA for the CDR3 is TGTGCCTGGGCCCGGCTAGCGGGCTACGAGCAGTACTTC. Translation gives CAWARLAGYEQYF. This chain joins TRBV30 and TRBJ2-7, with 8 positions matching TRBD2. The length of the CDR3 is 13 residues. The ends lost 5 bases at V and 3 bases at J; junction bases unmatched: 6. Germline CDR1 is GTSNPN and CDR2 is SVGIG (reference sequence).

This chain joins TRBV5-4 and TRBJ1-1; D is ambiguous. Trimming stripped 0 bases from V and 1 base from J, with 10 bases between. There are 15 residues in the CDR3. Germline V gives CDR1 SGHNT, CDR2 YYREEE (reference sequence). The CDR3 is CASSLAGGGNTEAFF. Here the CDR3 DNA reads TGTGCCAGCAGCTTGGCTGGCGGCGGGAACACTGAAGCTTTCTTT.

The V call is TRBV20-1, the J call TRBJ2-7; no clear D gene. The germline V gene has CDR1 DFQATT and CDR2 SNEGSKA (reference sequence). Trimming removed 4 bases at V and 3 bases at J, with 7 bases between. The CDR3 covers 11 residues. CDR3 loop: CSATPNYEQYF. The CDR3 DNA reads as TGCAGTGCTACCCCTAACTACGAGCAGTACTTC.

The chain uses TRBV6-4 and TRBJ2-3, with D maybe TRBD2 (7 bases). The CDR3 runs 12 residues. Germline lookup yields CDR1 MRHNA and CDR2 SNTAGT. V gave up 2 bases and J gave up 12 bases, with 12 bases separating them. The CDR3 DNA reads TGTGCCAGCAGTGACCTTGGGGGGGGCCAGTATTTT. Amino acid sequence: CASSDLGGGQYF.

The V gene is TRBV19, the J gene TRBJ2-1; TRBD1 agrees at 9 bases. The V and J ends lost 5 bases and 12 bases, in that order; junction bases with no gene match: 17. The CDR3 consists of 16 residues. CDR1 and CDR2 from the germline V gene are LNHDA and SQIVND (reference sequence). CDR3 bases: TGTGCCAGTAGTTCCCTACAGGGGGCAAGTATATCTGCGCAGTTCTTC. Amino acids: CASSSLQGASISAQFF.

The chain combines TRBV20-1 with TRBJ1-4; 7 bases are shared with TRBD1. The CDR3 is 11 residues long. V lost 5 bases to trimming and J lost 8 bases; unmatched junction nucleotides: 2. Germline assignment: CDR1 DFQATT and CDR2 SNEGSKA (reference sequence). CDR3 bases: TGCAGTGCTGACAGGGACGAAAAACTGTTTTTT. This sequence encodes CSADRDEKLFF.

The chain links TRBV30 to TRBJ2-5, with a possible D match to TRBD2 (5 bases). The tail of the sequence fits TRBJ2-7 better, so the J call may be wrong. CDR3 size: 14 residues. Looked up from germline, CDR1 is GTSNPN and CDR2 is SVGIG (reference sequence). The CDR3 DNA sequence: TGTGCCTGGAGTCGGACCTACGGGATCTACGAGCAGTACTTC. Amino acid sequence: CAWSRTYGIYEQYF.

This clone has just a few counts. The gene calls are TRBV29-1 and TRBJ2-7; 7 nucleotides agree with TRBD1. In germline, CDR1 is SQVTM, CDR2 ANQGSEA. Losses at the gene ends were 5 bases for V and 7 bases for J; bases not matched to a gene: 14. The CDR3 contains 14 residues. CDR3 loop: CSVLRTGGLREQYF. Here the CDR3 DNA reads TGCAGCGTTTTGAGGACAGGAGGATTACGGGAGCAGTACTTC.

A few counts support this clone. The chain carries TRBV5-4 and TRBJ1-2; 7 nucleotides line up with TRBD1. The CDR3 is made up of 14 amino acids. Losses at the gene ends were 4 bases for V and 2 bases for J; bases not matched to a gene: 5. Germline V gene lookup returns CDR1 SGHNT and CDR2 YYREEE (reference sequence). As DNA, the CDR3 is TGTGCCAGCAGCGGCCGGACAGGAAACTATGGCTACACCTTC. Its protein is CASSGRTGNYGYTF. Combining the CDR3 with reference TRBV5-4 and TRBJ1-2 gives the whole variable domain ETGVTQSPTHLIKTRGQQVTLRCSSQSGHNTVSWYQQALGQGPQFIFQYYREEENGRGNFPPRFSGLQFPNYSSELNVNALELDDSALYLCASSGRTGNYGYTFGSGTRLTVV.

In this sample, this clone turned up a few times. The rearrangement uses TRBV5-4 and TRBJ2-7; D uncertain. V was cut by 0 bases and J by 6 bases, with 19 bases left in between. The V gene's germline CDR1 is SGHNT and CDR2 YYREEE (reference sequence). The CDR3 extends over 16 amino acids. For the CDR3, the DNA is TGTGCCAGCAGCTTGGCCGGGCCAGGCCGGGTTTCCGAGCAGTACTTC. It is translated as CASSLAGPGRVSEQYF.

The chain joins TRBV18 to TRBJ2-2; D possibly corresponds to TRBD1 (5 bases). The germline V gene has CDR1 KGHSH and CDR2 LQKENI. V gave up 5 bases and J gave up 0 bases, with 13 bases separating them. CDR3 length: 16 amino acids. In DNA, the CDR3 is TGTGCCAGCTCATTCTCCGCAGGGTCGAACACCGGGGAGCTGTTTTTT. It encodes CASSFSAGSNTGELFF. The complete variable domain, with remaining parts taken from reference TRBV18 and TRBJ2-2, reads NAGVMQNPRHLVRRRGQEARLRCSPMKGHSHVYWYRQLPEEGLKFMVYLQKENIIDESGMPKERFSAEFPKEGPSILRIQQVVRGDSAAYFCASSFSAGSNTGELFFGEGSRLTVL.

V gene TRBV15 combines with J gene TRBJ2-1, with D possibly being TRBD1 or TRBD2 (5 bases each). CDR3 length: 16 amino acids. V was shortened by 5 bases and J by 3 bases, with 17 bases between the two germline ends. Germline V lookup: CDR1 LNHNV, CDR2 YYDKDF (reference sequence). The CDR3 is CATSDRGAASYNEQFF. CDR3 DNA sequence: TGTGCCACCAGCGACCGGGGCGCGGCTAGCTACAATGAGCAGTTCTTC.

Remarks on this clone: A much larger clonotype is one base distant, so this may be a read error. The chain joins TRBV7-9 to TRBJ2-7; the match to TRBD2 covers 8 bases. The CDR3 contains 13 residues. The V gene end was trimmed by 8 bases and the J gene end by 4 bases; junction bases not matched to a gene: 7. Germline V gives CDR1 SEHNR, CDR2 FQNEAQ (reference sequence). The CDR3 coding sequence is TGTGCCAGCGGCCCCCGGGAGGGGTACGAGCAGTACTTC. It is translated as CASGPREGYEQYF.

CDR3 protein: CASTSGGSNTGELFF. CDR3 DNA: TGTGCCAGCACCTCGGGCGGGTCGAACACCGGGGAGCTGTTTTTT. The chain carries TRBV7-9 and TRBJ2-2, with a possible D match to TRBD2 (5 bases). The germline V and J ends were trimmed by 7 bases and 0 bases, with 12 bases remaining between them. The CDR3 contains 15 residues. In germline, CDR1 is SEHNR, CDR2 FQNEAQ (reference sequence).

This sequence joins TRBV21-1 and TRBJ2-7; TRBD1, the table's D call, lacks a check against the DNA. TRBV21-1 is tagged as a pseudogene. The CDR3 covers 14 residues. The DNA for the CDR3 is TGTGCCAGCAGCAAAGCGGCCAGCTCCTACGAGCAGTACTTC. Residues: CASSKAASSYEQYF.

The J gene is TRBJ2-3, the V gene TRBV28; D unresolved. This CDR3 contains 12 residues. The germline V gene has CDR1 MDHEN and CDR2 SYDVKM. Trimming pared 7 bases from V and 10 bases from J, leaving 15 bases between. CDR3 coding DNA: TGTGCCAGCAACAACGCCTACAAGGCGCAGTATTTT. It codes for CASNNAYKAQYF. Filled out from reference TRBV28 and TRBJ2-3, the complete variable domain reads DVKVTQSSRYLVKRTGEKVFLECVQDMDHENMFWYRQDPGLGLRLIYFSYDVKMKEKGDIPEGYSVSREKKERFSLILESASTNQTSMYLCASNNAYKAQYFGPGTRLTVL.

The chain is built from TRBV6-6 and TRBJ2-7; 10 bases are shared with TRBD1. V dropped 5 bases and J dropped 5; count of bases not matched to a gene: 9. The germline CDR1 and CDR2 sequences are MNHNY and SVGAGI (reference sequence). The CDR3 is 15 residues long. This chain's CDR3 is CASSIPDRGRNEQYF. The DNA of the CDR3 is TGTGCCAGCAGTATTCCCGACAGGGGGCGGAACGAGCAGTACTTC.

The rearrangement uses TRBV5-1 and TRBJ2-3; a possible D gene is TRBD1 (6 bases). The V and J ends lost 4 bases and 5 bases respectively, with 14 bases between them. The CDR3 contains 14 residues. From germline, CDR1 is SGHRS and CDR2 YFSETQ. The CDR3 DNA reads TGCGCCAGCAGCAAGAGACAGGTCGGAGATACGCAGTATTTT. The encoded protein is CASSKRQVGDTQYF.

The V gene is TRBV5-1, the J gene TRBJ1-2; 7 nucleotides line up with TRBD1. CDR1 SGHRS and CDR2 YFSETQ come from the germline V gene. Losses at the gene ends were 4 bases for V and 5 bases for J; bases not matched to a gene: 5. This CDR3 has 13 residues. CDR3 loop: CASSTGQIYGYTF. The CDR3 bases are TGCGCCAGCAGCACGGGACAGATTTATGGCTACACCTTC.

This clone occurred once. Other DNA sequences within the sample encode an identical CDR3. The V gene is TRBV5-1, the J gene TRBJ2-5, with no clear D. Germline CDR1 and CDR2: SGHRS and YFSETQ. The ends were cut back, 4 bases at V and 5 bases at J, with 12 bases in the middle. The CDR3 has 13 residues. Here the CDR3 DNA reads TGCGCCAGCAGCCCGGGCCAGAGGGAGACCCAGTACTTC. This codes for CASSPGQRETQYF.

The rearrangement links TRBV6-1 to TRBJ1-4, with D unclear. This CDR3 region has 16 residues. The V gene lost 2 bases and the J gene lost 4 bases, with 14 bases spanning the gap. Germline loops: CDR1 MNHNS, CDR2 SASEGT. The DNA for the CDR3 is TGTGCCAGCAGTGAATCGGCGGCGATCTTTAATGAAAAACTGTTTTTT. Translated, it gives CASSESAAIFNEKLFF.

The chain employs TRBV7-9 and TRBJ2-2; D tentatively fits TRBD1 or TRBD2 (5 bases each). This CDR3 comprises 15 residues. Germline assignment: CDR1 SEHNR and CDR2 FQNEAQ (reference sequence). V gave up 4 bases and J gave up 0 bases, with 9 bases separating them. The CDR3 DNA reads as TGTGCCAGCAGCTCCCGGGACCCGAACACCGGGGAGCTGTTTTTT. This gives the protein CASSSRDPNTGELFF.

This chain's CDR3 is CASGLTNEKLFF. CDR3 coding DNA: TGTGCCAGCGGATTAACTAATGAAAAACTGTTTTTT. V gene TRBV28 combines with J gene TRBJ1-4; D unclear. This CDR3 contains 12 residues. Germline assignment: CDR1 MDHEN and CDR2 SYDVKM. V lost 8 bases to trimming and J lost 1 base, with 5 bases between them.

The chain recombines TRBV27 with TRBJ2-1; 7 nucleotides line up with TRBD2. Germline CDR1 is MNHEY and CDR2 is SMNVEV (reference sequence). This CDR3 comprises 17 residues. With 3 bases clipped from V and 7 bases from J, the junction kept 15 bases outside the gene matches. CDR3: CASSFPGAGTKPNEQFF. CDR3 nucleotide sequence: TGTGCCAGCAGTTTCCCAGGAGCGGGAACCAAACCGAATGAGCAGTTCTTC.

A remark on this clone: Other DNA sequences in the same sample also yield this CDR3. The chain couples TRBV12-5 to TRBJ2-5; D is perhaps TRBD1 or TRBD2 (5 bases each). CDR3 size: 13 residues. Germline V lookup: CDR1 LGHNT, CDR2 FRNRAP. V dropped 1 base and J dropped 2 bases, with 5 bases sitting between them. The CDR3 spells CASGLGGQETQYF. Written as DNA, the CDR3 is TGTGCTAGTGGTTTGGGGGGGCAAGAGACCCAGTACTTC.

CDR3 bases: TGTGCCAGCAGCTCGGGACTTCGCCCTAGCACAGATACGCAGTATTTT. Its translation is CASSSGLRPSTDTQYF. The gene calls are TRBV7-9 and TRBJ2-3, with a tentative D call TRBD2 (6 bases). Trimming removed 4 bases at V and 0 bases at J, with 14 bases between. The length of the CDR3 is 16 residues. Germline-derived CDR1 and CDR2 are SEHNR and FQNEAQ (reference sequence). Variable domain in full (rest from reference TRBV7-9 and TRBJ2-3): DTGVSQNPRHKITKRGQNVTFRCDPISEHNRLYWYRQTLGQGPEFLTYFQNEAQLEKSRLLSDRFSAERPKGSFSTLEIQRTEQGDSAMYLCASSSGLRPSTDTQYFGPGTRLTVL.

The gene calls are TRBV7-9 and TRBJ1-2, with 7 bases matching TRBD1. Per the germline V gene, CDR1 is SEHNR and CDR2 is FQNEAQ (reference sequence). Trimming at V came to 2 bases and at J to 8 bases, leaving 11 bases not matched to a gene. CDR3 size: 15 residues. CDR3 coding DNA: TGTGCCAGCAGCTTATCCCAGGGGGACGTGAACGGCTACACCTTC. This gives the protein CASSLSQGDVNGYTF.